The 6 T cell receptor beta chains below come from one sample, sequenced in a study of T cell repertoires in cytomegalovirus infection. These receptors' targets are unknown. TCRdb fed the reads into MiXCR, producing one record per CDR3 protein. Of about 770,000 distinct CDR3 sequences in the sample, about 29% were seen once. The source was cultured CD8+ T cells from PBMCs, collected from culture after CMV antigen stimulation. The origin of the receptors is a human donor in good health (CMV status not recorded). Some clones in this sample may be carry-over from other donors' samples.

This clonotype was detected a few times. This chain connects TRBV27 to TRBJ2-1, with a possible D match to TRBD2 (6 bases). The CDR3 spans 14 residues. V dropped 2 bases and J dropped 8 bases, with 13 bases sitting between them. Germline CDR1 reads MNHEY; CDR2 reads SMNVEV (reference sequence). The CDR3 DNA follows: TGTGCCAGCAGTTTAGTACTAGGAGGGGATGAGCAGTTCTTC. It encodes CASSLVLGGDEQFF.

The CDR3 nucleotides read TGTGCCAGTAGTTCGACACTCCGGGGGTACCCCTCCTACGAGCAGTACTTC. Amino acid sequence: CASSSTLRGYPSYEQYF. The chain combines TRBV19 with TRBJ2-7, with D possibly TRBD2 on 6 matching bases. Germline V gene lookup returns CDR1 LNHDA and CDR2 SQIVND (reference sequence). This CDR3 is built from 17 residues. Trimming pared 5 bases from V and 0 bases from J, leaving 20 bases between.

The table lists this clonotype with a few counts. The chain uses TRBV12-3 or TRBV12-4 and TRBJ1-5; tentatively, D is TRBD1 (5 bases). Trimming left V 3 bases short and J 4 bases short, with 13 bases between. The CDR3 is made up of 15 amino acids. CDR3: CASSLSDSLNQPQHF. The CDR3 DNA reads TGTGCCAGCAGTTTGAGTGACAGCCTGAATCAGCCCCAGCATTTT.

The V gene is TRBV7-9, the J gene TRBJ1-2; D remains unclear. V dropped 6 bases and J dropped 4 bases, with 12 bases sitting between them. Germline CDR1 SEHNR, CDR2 FQNEAQ (reference sequence). The CDR3 consists of 13 residues. This CDR3 reads CASRYTEAYGYTF. CDR3 sequence (DNA): TGTGCCAGCAGGTATACAGAAGCCTATGGCTACACCTTC.

A word on this clonotype: Relative to the germline gene, one junction end is altered; a read error may explain this. V is TRBV7-8 and J is TRBJ2-1, with D hard to call. The CDR3 length is 14 residues. Germline assignment: CDR1 SGHVS and CDR2 FQNEAQ. The CDR3 reads CASNLGWAANEQFF. As DNA, the CDR3 is TGTGCCAGCAACTTAGGGTGGGCCGCCAATGAGCAGTTCTTC.

This clonotype has a count of ten or more. V gene TRBV7-6 combines with J gene TRBJ2-1; D not resolved. Trimming cost V 5 bases and J 10 bases, with 18 bases left between them. The germline CDR1 and CDR2 sequences are SGHVS and FNYEAQ. CDR3 length: 14 amino acids. The CDR3 DNA sequence: TGTGCCAGCAGCCGTTCCGTTATGGACCCGGAGCAGTTCTTC. The encoded protein is CASSRSVMDPEQFF.